The T cell receptor (beta chain) under discussion was sequenced for a study of T-cell memory formation after mild COVID-19. Study outcomes and limitations: The authors did not confirm SARS-CoV-2 specificity of second-wave clones peaking day 37.

Germline V gives CDR1 MNHNY, CDR2 SVGAGI (reference sequence). The CDR3 has 18 amino acids. Trimming cost V 2 bases and J 2 bases; bases outside gene matches: 6. Note on this clonotype: Its antigen is unknown.

Using its own MiXCR run on the 5' RACE reads, TCRdb lists one record per CDR3 protein. This table holds fewer than 700,000 distinct CDR3 sequences, over 15% found once. The clonotype comes from an adult woman who had mild COVID-19 (a few samples of this study predate the infection). Cell type and time point are not known. The sequencing input was PBMCs or a T cell subset sorted from them (not recorded which). V and J are TRBV6-6 and TRBJ2-2, with TRBD2 matching over 12 bases. DNA for the CDR3: TGTGCCAGCAGTTACATGGGACTAGCGGGTGATAACACCGGGGAGCTGTTTTTT. Its protein product is CASSYMGLAGDNTGELFF.